Listed below are T cell receptor beta chains from one sample, sequenced in a study of radiotherapy plus CTLA-4 blockade in lung cancer. Data came from immunoSEQ multiplex PCR; TCRdb stores just in-frame clones and leaves some out. The sample lists approximately 100,000 clones, roughly 84% occurring once. The starting material was peripheral blood, obtained from a patient treated with radiotherapy plus ipilimumab. The receptor set was obtained from a human donor with non-small cell lung cancer that progressed on radiotherapy plus ipilimumab. Some clones in this sample may be carry-over from other donors' samples. The CDR3 runs from the conserved cysteine through the conserved F or W. The order of the fields is J gene, clone size, D gene, V gene, CDR3 DNA, CDR3 protein. A D gene is named only where the DNA matches it firmly. Size is stated for part of the rows, as once, few or many counts, or as a class when the clone is expanded.

j_gene: TRBJ1-1; abundance: .; d_gene: .; v_gene: TRBV11-2; CDR3nt: TGTGCCAGCAGCTTCTCCGCGGCAGGGGCGGCGAACACTGAAGCTTTCTTT; CDR3aa: CASSFSAAGAANTEAFF
j_gene: TRBJ2-5; abundance: .; d_gene: .; v_gene: TRBV5-1; CDR3nt: TGCGCCAGCAGCTTGGGAGGGGAAGAGACCCAGTACTTC; CDR3aa: CASSLGGEETQYF
j_gene: TRBJ1-4; abundance: .; d_gene: .; v_gene: TRBV5-6; CDR3nt: TGTGCCAGCAGCTTGGGGATCCCTAACAGGGCGGTCGATGAAAAACTGTTTTTT; CDR3aa: CASSLGIPNRAVDEKLFF
j_gene: TRBJ2-5; abundance: .; d_gene: .; v_gene: TRBV5-1; CDR3nt: TGCGCCAGCAGCTCAATGACAGGAGAAGAGACCCAGTACTTC; CDR3aa: CASSSMTGEETQYF
j_gene: TRBJ2-7; abundance: .; d_gene: TRBD2; v_gene: TRBV5-4; CDR3nt: TGTGCCAGCAACCTCGGACTAGCGGGACCTATCTACGAGCAGTACTTC; CDR3aa: CASNLGLAGPIYEQYF
j_gene: TRBJ2-7; abundance: .; d_gene: .; v_gene: TRBV18; CDR3nt: TGTGCCAGCTCCATAGGTAGTTGGGCAGGCGACTACGAGCAGTACTTC; CDR3aa: CASSIGSWAGDYEQYF
j_gene: TRBJ2-5; abundance: .; d_gene: .; v_gene: TRBV18; CDR3nt: TGTGCCAGCTCACCCGGCGGGCGGCAAGAGACCCAGTACTTC; CDR3aa: CASSPGGRQETQYF
j_gene: TRBJ1-6; abundance: .; d_gene: TRBD1; v_gene: TRBV5-8; CDR3nt: TGTGCCAGCAGCTCGGGACAGGGGATTTATAATTCACCCCTCCACTTT; CDR3aa: CASSSGQGIYNSPLHF
j_gene: TRBJ2-3; abundance: .; d_gene: .; v_gene: TRBV5-6; CDR3nt: TGTGCCAGCAGCTTTGTGGGCGGGTGGGGCGCTAGCACAGGTACGCAGTATTTT; CDR3aa: CASSFVGGWGASTGTQYF
j_gene: TRBJ1-2; abundance: .; d_gene: .; v_gene: TRBV7-6; CDR3nt: TGTGCCAGCAGCTTAGCGCCGGAGGGCGCTTACTATGGCTACACCTTC; CDR3aa: CASSLAPEGAYYGYTF
j_gene: TRBJ1-6; abundance: .; d_gene: .; v_gene: TRBV4-3; CDR3nt: TGCGCCAGCAGCCAACGAGATACAAGGGATTCACCCCTCCACTTT; CDR3aa: CASSQRDTRDSPLHF
j_gene: TRBJ1-1; abundance: .; d_gene: .; v_gene: TRBV19; CDR3nt: TGTGCCAGTAGTCCGGACATTTCGACTGAAGCTTTCTTT; CDR3aa: CASSPDISTEAFF
j_gene: TRBJ2-1; abundance: .; d_gene: TRBD2; v_gene: TRBV2; CDR3nt: TGTGCCAGCACCCCGGGACTAGAGCAGTTCTTC; CDR3aa: CASTPGLEQFF
j_gene: TRBJ2-5; abundance: .; d_gene: TRBD2; v_gene: TRBV18; CDR3nt: TGTGCCAGCTCACCCAACAGCGGGATAGAGACCCAGTACTTC; CDR3aa: CASSPNSGIETQYF
j_gene: TRBJ1-1; abundance: .; d_gene: .; v_gene: TRBV10-3; CDR3nt: TGTGCCATCAGTGAGTCGGGGGGCAGGGTAGATCCTGAAGCTTTCTTT; CDR3aa: CAISESGGRVDPEAFF
j_gene: TRBJ1-2; abundance: .; d_gene: TRBD1; v_gene: TRBV11-2; CDR3nt: TGTGCCAGCAGCTTAGGGGACAGGGGGGACTATGGCTACACCTTC; CDR3aa: CASSLGDRGDYGYTF
j_gene: TRBJ2-1; abundance: .; d_gene: .; v_gene: TRBV7-9; CDR3nt: TGTGCCAGCAGCTTAGAATCTAGTAGGGGGTTCTTC; CDR3aa: CASSLESSRGFF
j_gene: TRBJ1-5; abundance: .; d_gene: .; v_gene: TRBV7-2; CDR3nt: TGTGCCAGCAGCTTAGAACCGGGGGCTAGTCAGCCCCAGCATTTT; CDR3aa: CASSLEPGASQPQHF
j_gene: TRBJ1-2; abundance: .; d_gene: TRBD1; v_gene: TRBV7-9; CDR3nt: TGTGCCAGCAGCTTGGGGACAGGGTTTAATATGGATGGCTACACCTTC; CDR3aa: CASSLGTGFNMDGYTF
j_gene: TRBJ1-1; abundance: .; d_gene: .; v_gene: TRBV6-6; CDR3nt: TGTGCCAGCAGTTCTGAAGGTTCGAACACTGAAGCTTTCTTT; CDR3aa: CASSSEGSNTEAFF
j_gene: TRBJ1-2; abundance: .; d_gene: TRBD1; v_gene: TRBV4-2; CDR3nt: TGTGCCAGCAGCCGGGACAGGGGGCGGGACTATGGCTACACCTTC; CDR3aa: CASSRDRGRDYGYTF
j_gene: TRBJ2-3; abundance: .; d_gene: .; v_gene: TRBV27; CDR3nt: TGTGCCAGCAGTTTGGACAAGATGTATGGAGATACGCAGTATTTT; CDR3aa: CASSLDKMYGDTQYF
j_gene: TRBJ2-1; abundance: .; d_gene: .; v_gene: TRBV7-2; CDR3nt: TGTGCCAGCAGCTTAGGGCTACCAGTCGCAGATGAGCAGTTCTTC; CDR3aa: CASSLGLPVADEQFF
j_gene: TRBJ1-2; abundance: .; d_gene: .; v_gene: TRBV14; CDR3nt: TGTGCCAGCAGCCAAGAAGTTAGGGGTAACTATGGCTACACCTTC; CDR3aa: CASSQEVRGNYGYTF
j_gene: TRBJ2-7; abundance: .; d_gene: .; v_gene: TRBV7-6; CDR3nt: TGTGCCAGCAGCTCCCTGACAGAGTCCTACGAGCAGTACTTC; CDR3aa: CASSSLTESYEQYF
j_gene: TRBJ1-1; abundance: .; d_gene: .; v_gene: TRBV29-1; CDR3nt: TGCAGCGTTGGGGGACCTCTGAACACTGAAGCTTTCTTT; CDR3aa: CSVGGPLNTEAFF
j_gene: TRBJ1-1; abundance: few; d_gene: TRBD1; v_gene: TRBV4-2; CDR3nt: TGTGCCAGCAGCCAAGAAGAGGGGGCAGGCACTGAAGCTTTCTTT; CDR3aa: CASSQEEGAGTEAFF
j_gene: TRBJ2-4; abundance: .; d_gene: TRBD1; v_gene: TRBV7-3; CDR3nt: TGTGCCAGCAGCTTGACAGGGCCCAAAAACATTCAGTACTTC; CDR3aa: CASSLTGPKNIQYF
j_gene: TRBJ1-2; abundance: .; d_gene: .; v_gene: TRBV5-6; CDR3nt: TGTGCCAGCAGCTTGGATCCCCAAACTAACTATGGCTACACCTTC; CDR3aa: CASSLDPQTNYGYTF
j_gene: TRBJ2-7; abundance: once; d_gene: TRBD1; v_gene: TRBV7-3; CDR3nt: TGTGCCAGCAGCTTATCAGCCGGGACAGACTACGAGCAGTACTTC; CDR3aa: CASSLSAGTDYEQYF
j_gene: TRBJ2-3; abundance: .; d_gene: .; v_gene: TRBV30; CDR3nt: TGTGCCTGGAGTTTCGTACGGGATACGCAGTATTTT; CDR3aa: CAWSFVRDTQYF
j_gene: TRBJ2-1; abundance: once; d_gene: .; v_gene: TRBV5-1; CDR3nt: TGCGCCAGCAGCTTGGCCCCCACAGGGACCTCCTACAATGAGCAGTTCTTC; CDR3aa: CASSLAPTGTSYNEQFF
j_gene: TRBJ2-7; abundance: .; d_gene: TRBD1; v_gene: TRBV11-1; CDR3nt: TGTGCCAGCAGCTTGGGACAGGGGGGCGAGCAGTACTTC; CDR3aa: CASSLGQGGEQYF
j_gene: TRBJ2-3; abundance: .; d_gene: .; v_gene: TRBV28; CDR3nt: TGTGCCAGCAGTTCGGACTCCAATTCAGATACGCAGTATTTT; CDR3aa: CASSSDSNSDTQYF
j_gene: TRBJ2-5; abundance: .; d_gene: TRBD1; v_gene: TRBV11-3; CDR3nt: TGTGCCAGCAGCCCCGGGACAGGGAGGCAGGAGACCCAGTACTTC; CDR3aa: CASSPGTGRQETQYF
j_gene: TRBJ2-7; abundance: .; d_gene: .; v_gene: TRBV9; CDR3nt: TGTGCCAGCAGCGTGGGCTTACAGGGAACCTACGAGCAGTACTTC; CDR3aa: CASSVGLQGTYEQYF
j_gene: TRBJ2-2; abundance: .; d_gene: .; v_gene: TRBV29-1; CDR3nt: TGCAGCGTTCAATATAACGGCAGGGCCGGGGAGCTGTTTTTT; CDR3aa: CSVQYNGRAGELFF
j_gene: TRBJ2-7; abundance: .; d_gene: TRBD2; v_gene: TRBV7-2; CDR3nt: TGTGCCAGCAGCCTGGGACTAGCAAGCCCCGAGCAGTACTTC; CDR3aa: CASSLGLASPEQYF
j_gene: TRBJ1-5; abundance: .; d_gene: .; v_gene: TRBV4-3; CDR3nt: TGCGCCAGCAGCCAAGCTAGCAATCAGCCCCAGCATTTT; CDR3aa: CASSQASNQPQHF
j_gene: TRBJ2-7; abundance: .; d_gene: TRBD2; v_gene: TRBV18; CDR3nt: TGTGCCAGCTCACCACGGACTAGCGGGAGCGGTTACGAGCAGTACTTC; CDR3aa: CASSPRTSGSGYEQYF
j_gene: TRBJ1-2; abundance: .; d_gene: TRBD1; v_gene: TRBV5-1; CDR3nt: TGCGCCAGCAAGGACAGGGGGCGGTTTGGCTACACCTTC; CDR3aa: CASKDRGRFGYTF
j_gene: TRBJ2-5; abundance: .; d_gene: .; v_gene: TRBV27; CDR3nt: TGTGCCAGCAGGACTAGGGGGGAGCAGTACTTC; CDR3aa: CASRTRGEQYF
j_gene: TRBJ2-7; abundance: .; d_gene: .; v_gene: TRBV6-5; CDR3nt: TGTGCCAGCAGTTCCCGGATGGACGAGCAGTACTTC; CDR3aa: CASSSRMDEQYF
j_gene: TRBJ1-1; abundance: .; d_gene: .; v_gene: TRBV25-1; CDR3nt: TGTGCCAGCGGGCAAACGGACAGCACTGAAGCTTTCTTT; CDR3aa: CASGQTDSTEAFF
j_gene: TRBJ1-4; abundance: once; d_gene: .; v_gene: TRBV10-3; CDR3nt: TGTGCCATCAGTGAAGCCAGGCCTATAACTAATGAAAAACTGTTTTTT; CDR3aa: CAISEARPITNEKLFF
j_gene: TRBJ2-5; abundance: .; d_gene: TRBD1; v_gene: TRBV6-6; CDR3nt: TGTGCCAGCATAGGGCAGCGAGGGGGCGAGACCCAGTACTTC; CDR3aa: CASIGQRGGETQYF
j_gene: TRBJ1-1; abundance: .; d_gene: .; v_gene: TRBV29-1; CDR3nt: TGCAGCGTTGAAGCCCTCGGGCGCACTGAAGCTTTCTTT; CDR3aa: CSVEALGRTEAFF
j_gene: TRBJ1-6; abundance: .; d_gene: .; v_gene: TRBV13; CDR3nt: TGTGCCAGCAGCCTTAGAAGCTCCTATAATTCACCCCTCCACTTT; CDR3aa: CASSLRSSYNSPLHF
j_gene: TRBJ2-4; abundance: .; d_gene: TRBD2; v_gene: TRBV4-2; CDR3nt: TGTGCCAGCAGCCAATTCAAGACTAGCGGGTGGAACATTCAGTACTTC; CDR3aa: CASSQFKTSGWNIQYF
j_gene: TRBJ2-1; abundance: .; d_gene: .; v_gene: TRBV11-2; CDR3nt: TGTGCCAGCAGCTTAGGCGCGTACGAGCAGTTCTTC; CDR3aa: CASSLGAYEQFF
j_gene: TRBJ2-1; abundance: .; d_gene: .; v_gene: TRBV7-2; CDR3nt: TGTGCCAGCAGCTTAGTTGGGGGGAATGAGCAGTTCTTC; CDR3aa: CASSLVGGNEQFF
j_gene: TRBJ1-4; abundance: .; d_gene: .; v_gene: TRBV2; CDR3nt: TGTGCCAGCAGCCGCAGCAGGGAGGGGGAAAAACTGTTTTTT; CDR3aa: CASSRSREGEKLFF
j_gene: TRBJ1-6; abundance: few; d_gene: TRBD1; v_gene: TRBV15; CDR3nt: TGTGCCACCAGCGGCCCAGGAAGACAGGGGCAATCACCCCTCCACTTT; CDR3aa: CATSGPGRQGQSPLHF
j_gene: TRBJ2-5; abundance: .; d_gene: TRBD2; v_gene: TRBV5-1; CDR3nt: TGCGCCAGCAGCTTCGATGGAGCGGGGTTGGGAGAGACCCAGTACTTC; CDR3aa: CASSFDGAGLGETQYF
j_gene: TRBJ2-5; abundance: few; d_gene: .; v_gene: TRBV5-8; CDR3nt: TGTGCCAGCAGCCTGTCGGGCGAAGAGACCCAGTACTTC; CDR3aa: CASSLSGEETQYF
j_gene: TRBJ1-2; abundance: .; d_gene: TRBD1; v_gene: TRBV6-5; CDR3nt: TGTGCCAGCAGTCCCGGGACAGGGGGCGGCTACACCTTC; CDR3aa: CASSPGTGGGYTF
j_gene: TRBJ2-1; abundance: .; d_gene: .; v_gene: TRBV6-4; CDR3nt: TGTGCCAGCAGTGACAGCTCCTACAATGAGCAGTTCTTC; CDR3aa: CASSDSSYNEQFF
j_gene: TRBJ2-1; abundance: .; d_gene: TRBD2; v_gene: TRBV7-3; CDR3nt: TGTGCCAGCAGCCAGGGACTAGCGGGGTCTAGCTCCTACAATGAGCAGTTCTTC; CDR3aa: CASSQGLAGSSSYNEQFF
j_gene: TRBJ1-1; abundance: few; d_gene: .; v_gene: TRBV7-3; CDR3nt: TGTGCCAGCAGCTTAGGGGTGGGAACTGAAGCTTTCTTT; CDR3aa: CASSLGVGTEAFF